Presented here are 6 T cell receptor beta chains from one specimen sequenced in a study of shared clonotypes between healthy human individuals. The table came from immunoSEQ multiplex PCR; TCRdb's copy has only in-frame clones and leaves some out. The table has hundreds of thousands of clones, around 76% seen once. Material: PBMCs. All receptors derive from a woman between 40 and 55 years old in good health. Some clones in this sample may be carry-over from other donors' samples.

The DNA for the CDR3 is TGTGCCAGTCAGGTGGGCGGCTACGAGCAGTACTTC. Translated, it gives CASQVGGYEQYF. The rearrangement links TRBV28 to TRBJ2-7; no clear D gene. Germline V gene lookup returns CDR1 MDHEN and CDR2 SYDVKM. This CDR3 is 12 amino acids long. With 9 bases removed from V and 3 bases from J, the gap between germline ends came to 12 bases.

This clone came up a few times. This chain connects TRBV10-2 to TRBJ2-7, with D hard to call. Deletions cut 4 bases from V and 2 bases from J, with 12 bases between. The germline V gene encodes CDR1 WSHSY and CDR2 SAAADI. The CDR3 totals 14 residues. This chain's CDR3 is CASSVRYPPYEQYF. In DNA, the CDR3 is TGCGCCAGCAGTGTTAGGTATCCGCCCTACGAGCAGTACTTC.

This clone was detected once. The CDR3 sequence: CASSQAVGTGGSYEQYF. In DNA, the CDR3 is TGTGCCAGCAGCCAAGCCGTAGGGACAGGGGGCAGCTACGAGCAGTACTTC. The genes are TRBV14 and TRBJ2-7; 12 bases are shared with TRBD1. The CDR3 runs 17 residues. Germline CDR1 reads SGHDN; CDR2 reads FVKESK. J lost 3 bases, V lost 1 base, and 7 bases had no gene match.

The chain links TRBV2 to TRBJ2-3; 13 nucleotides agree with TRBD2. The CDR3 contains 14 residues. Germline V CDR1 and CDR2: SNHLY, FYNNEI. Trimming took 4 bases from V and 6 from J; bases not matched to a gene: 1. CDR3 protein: CASSVLAGGDTQYF. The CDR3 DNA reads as TGTGCCAGCAGTGTACTAGCGGGGGGGGATACGCAGTATTTT.

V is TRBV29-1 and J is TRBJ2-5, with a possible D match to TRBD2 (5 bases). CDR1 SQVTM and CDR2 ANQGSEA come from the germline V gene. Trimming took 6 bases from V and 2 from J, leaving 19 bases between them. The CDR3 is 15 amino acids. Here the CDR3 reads CSVHASRTTQETQYF. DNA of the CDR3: TGCAGCGTCCACGCTAGCCGTACAACTCAAGAGACCCAGTACTTC.

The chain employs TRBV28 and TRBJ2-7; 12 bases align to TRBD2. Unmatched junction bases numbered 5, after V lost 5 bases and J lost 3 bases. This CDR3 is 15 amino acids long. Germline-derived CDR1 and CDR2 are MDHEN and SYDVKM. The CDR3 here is CASSLAGGGGYEQYF. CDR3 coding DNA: TGTGCCAGCAGTCTAGCGGGAGGGGGGGGCTACGAGCAGTACTTC.